These T cell receptor beta chains were read from a single sample in a study of human T cells and chemical hapten exposure. TCRdb reprocessed the RACE reads with MiXCR, giving one entry per CDR3 protein. Seen here are some 340,000 distinct CDR3 sequences, around 7% observed once, and the top ten hold roughly 8%. Here the sequenced sample was whole blood, taken in connection with sensitization to the hapten diphenylcyclopropenone (DPC). The receptors derive from a woman under 30 with alopecia areata. Some clones in this sample may be carry-over from other donors' samples. Each CDR3 is given with its conserved first and last residue. Fields, in order: D gene, clone size, V gene, J gene, CDR3 protein, CDR3 DNA. A D gene is named only where the DNA matches it firmly. Expanded clones get a size class; other rows say once, few or many, or leave the size out.

D: NA; size: many; V: TRBV6-5; J: TRBJ1-2; CDR3: CASSTGPSGRGYTF; DNA: TGTGCCAGCAGTACCGGCCCTTCAGGGCGCGGCTACACCTTC
D: NA; size: many; V: TRBV18; J: TRBJ2-6; CDR3: CASSPTEGLGSGANVLTF; DNA: TGTGCCAGCTCACCTACCGAAGGGTTGGGTTCTGGGGCCAACGTCCTGACTTTC
D: NA; size: many; V: TRBV4-3; J: TRBJ1-1; CDR3: CASSQGPGASTEAFF; DNA: TGCGCCAGCAGCCAAGGTCCGGGGGCGAGCACTGAAGCTTTCTTT
D: NA; size: few; V: TRBV29-1; J: TRBJ2-1; CDR3: CSVVTGNGEQFF; DNA: TGCAGCGTTGTTACAGGGAACGGTGAGCAGTTCTTC
D: NA; size: many; V: TRBV4-3; J: TRBJ2-1; CDR3: CASSQDWGEAYNEQFF; DNA: TGCGCCAGCAGCCAAGATTGGGGGGAAGCCTACAATGAGCAGTTCTTC
D: NA; size: many; V: TRBV6-2/TRBV6-3; J: TRBJ2-3; CDR3: CASSYSSGRTDTQYF; DNA: TGTGCCAGCAGTTACTCTTCGGGCCGCACAGATACGCAGTATTTT
D: NA; size: many; V: TRBV4-3; J: TRBJ1-1; CDR3: CASSQERQGEAFF; DNA: TGCGCCAGCAGCCAAGAACGGCAGGGAGAAGCTTTCTTT
D: TRBD1; size: many; V: TRBV29-1; J: TRBJ1-1; CDR3: CSVDDRGRGTEAFF; DNA: TGCAGCGTTGATGACAGGGGGCGAGGCACTGAAGCTTTCTTT
D: NA; size: NA; V: TRBV18; J: TRBJ1-1; CDR3: CASSPPTPPRAEAFF; DNA: TGTGCCAGCTCACCACCCACGCCCCCTAGGGCTGAAGCTTTCTTT
D: TRBD1; size: many; V: TRBV6-5; J: TRBJ2-6; CDR3: CASSFPGQGMGRDVLTF; DNA: TGTGCCAGCAGTTTCCCGGGACAGGGGATGGGTCGGGACGTCCTGACTTTC
D: TRBD2; size: few; V: TRBV20-1; J: TRBJ2-3; CDR3: CSARAASGGGDTQYF; DNA: TGCAGTGCTAGAGCGGCTAGCGGGGGCGGGGATACGCAGTATTTT
D: NA; size: NA; V: TRBV7-8; J: TRBJ2-7; CDR3: CASSLAGRGEQYF; DNA: TGTGCCAGCAGCTTAGCCGGACGGGGCGAGCAGTACTTC
D: NA; size: few; V: TRBV7-9; J: TRBJ1-1; CDR3: CASSPKVDSEAFF; DNA: TGTGCCAGCAGCCCCAAGGTGGACAGTGAAGCTTTCTTT
D: TRBD2; size: few; V: TRBV24-1; J: TRBJ2-3; CDR3: CATSALSTSEIPDTQYF; DNA: TGTGCCACCAGTGCTTTATCGACTAGCGAAATCCCAGATACGCAGTATTTT
D: TRBD2; size: NA; V: TRBV6-2/TRBV6-3; J: TRBJ2-3; CDR3: CASAGDTDTQYF; DNA: TGTGCCAGCGCGGGGGACACAGATACGCAGTATTTT
D: NA; size: many; V: TRBV29-1; J: TRBJ2-3; CDR3: CSVGGRITDTQYF; DNA: TGCAGCGTTGGTGGCAGGATAACAGATACGCAGTATTTT
D: NA; size: NA; V: TRBV7-2; J: TRBJ2-2; CDR3: CASSLIIGELFF; DNA: TGTGCCAGCAGCCTCATTATCGGGGAGCTGTTTTTT
D: NA; size: many; V: TRBV20-1; J: TRBJ1-1; CDR3: CSAEADRMNTEAFF; DNA: TGCAGTGCGGAAGCGGACAGAATGAACACTGAAGCTTTCTTT
D: NA; size: few; V: TRBV5-1; J: TRBJ2-2; CDR3: CASSLGGAGDTGELFF; DNA: TGCGCCAGCAGCTTGGGCGGGGCCGGAGACACCGGGGAGCTGTTTTTT
D: NA; size: NA; V: TRBV7-2; J: TRBJ2-1; CDR3: CASSPSWGNEQFF; DNA: TGTGCCAGCAGCCCTTCTTGGGGTAATGAGCAGTTCTTC
D: NA; size: few; V: TRBV7-8; J: TRBJ1-5; CDR3: CASSSNFWDYTGQPQHF; DNA: TGTGCCAGCAGCTCGAACTTTTGGGACTACACGGGTCAGCCCCAGCATTTT